This T cell receptor beta chain came from a study of T cell responses to AZD1222 COVID-19 vaccine. Study-wide background: Second-dose intervals of approximately 4 or approximately 12 weeks were pooled.

Study-wide findings and caveats: Only a handful of AZD1222 recipients tested seropositive at baseline.

V dropped 5 bases and J dropped 6 bases, with 14 bases sitting between them. Germline V CDR1 and CDR2: LNHDA, SQIVND (reference sequence). The CDR3 totals 14 residues. Points on this clone: The antigen is unknown.

Assay: immunoSEQ multiplex PCR; the TCRdb copy retains only in-frame clones and omits some. The sample lists some 120,000 clones, about 88% occurring once. The chain joins TRBV19 to TRBJ1-5; possibly TRBD1 for D (5 bases). The sequenced sample was peripheral blood, obtained on day 0 of AZD1222 vaccination. This TCR came from an adult in good health. This CDR3 reads CASSAQGKGQPQHF. As DNA, the CDR3 is TGTGCCAGTAGTGCTCAGGGTAAAGGTCAGCCCCAGCATTTT.